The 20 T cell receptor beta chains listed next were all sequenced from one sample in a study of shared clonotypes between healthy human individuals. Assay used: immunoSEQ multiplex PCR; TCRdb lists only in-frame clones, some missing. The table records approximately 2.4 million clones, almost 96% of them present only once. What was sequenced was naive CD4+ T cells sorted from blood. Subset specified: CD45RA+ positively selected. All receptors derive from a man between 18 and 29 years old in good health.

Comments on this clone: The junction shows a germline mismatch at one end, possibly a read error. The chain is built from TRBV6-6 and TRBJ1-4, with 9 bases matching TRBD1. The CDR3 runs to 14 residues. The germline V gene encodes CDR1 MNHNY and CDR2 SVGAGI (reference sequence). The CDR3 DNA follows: TGTGCCAGCAGTTACCCGGACAGGGGAAAGCTTCACGTTTTT. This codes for CASSYPDRGKLHVF.

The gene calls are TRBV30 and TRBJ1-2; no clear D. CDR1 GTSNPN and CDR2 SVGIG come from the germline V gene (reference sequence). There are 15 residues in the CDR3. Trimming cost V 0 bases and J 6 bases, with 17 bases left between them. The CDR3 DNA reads TGTGCCTGGAGTGTACGTAGGTACGGGCCTGATGGCTACACCTTC. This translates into CAWSVRRYGPDGYTF.

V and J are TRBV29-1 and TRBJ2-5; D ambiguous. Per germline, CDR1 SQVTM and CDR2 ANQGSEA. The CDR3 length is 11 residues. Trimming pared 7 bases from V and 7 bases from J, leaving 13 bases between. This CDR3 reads CSGFALGTQYF. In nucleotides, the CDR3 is TGCAGCGGCTTCGCTTTGGGGACCCAGTACTTC.

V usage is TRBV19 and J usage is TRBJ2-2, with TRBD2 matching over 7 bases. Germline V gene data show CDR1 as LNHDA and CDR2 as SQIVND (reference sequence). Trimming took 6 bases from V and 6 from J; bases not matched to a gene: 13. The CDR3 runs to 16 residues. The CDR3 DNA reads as TGTGCCAGTAGCAGCTCGCGGGAGAGAGATCCCGGGGAGCTGTTTTTT. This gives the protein CASSSSRERDPGELFF.

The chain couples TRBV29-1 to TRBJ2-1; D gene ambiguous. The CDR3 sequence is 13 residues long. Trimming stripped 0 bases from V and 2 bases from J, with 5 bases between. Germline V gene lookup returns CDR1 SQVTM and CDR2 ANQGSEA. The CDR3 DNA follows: TGCAGCGTTGAAGATTTGGCCTACAATGAGCAGTTCTTC. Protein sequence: CSVEDLAYNEQFF.

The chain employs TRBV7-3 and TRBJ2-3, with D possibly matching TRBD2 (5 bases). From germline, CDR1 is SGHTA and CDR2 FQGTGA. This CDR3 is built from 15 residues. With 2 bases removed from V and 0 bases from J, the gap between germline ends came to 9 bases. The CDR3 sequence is CASSLRGESTDTQYF. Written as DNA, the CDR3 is TGTGCCAGCAGCTTACGGGGAGAGAGCACAGATACGCAGTATTTT.

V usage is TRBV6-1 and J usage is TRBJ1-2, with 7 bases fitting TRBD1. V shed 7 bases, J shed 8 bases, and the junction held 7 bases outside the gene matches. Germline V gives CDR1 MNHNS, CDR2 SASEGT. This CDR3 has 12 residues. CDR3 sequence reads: CASTETGIGYTF. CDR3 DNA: TGTGCCAGCACCGAGACAGGGATCGGCTACACCTTC.

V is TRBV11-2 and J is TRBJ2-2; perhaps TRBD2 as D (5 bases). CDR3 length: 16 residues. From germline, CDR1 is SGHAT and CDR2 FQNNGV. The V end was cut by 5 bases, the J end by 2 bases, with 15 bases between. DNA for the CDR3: TGTGCCAGCAGCCAGGCGGGTTTAGTAAACACCGGGGAGCTGTTTTTT. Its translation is CASSQAGLVNTGELFF.

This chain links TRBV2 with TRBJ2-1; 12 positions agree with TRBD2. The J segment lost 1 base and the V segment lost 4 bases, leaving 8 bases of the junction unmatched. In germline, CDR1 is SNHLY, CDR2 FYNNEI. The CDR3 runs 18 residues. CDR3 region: CASSGLWTSGKSYNEQFF. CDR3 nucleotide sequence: TGTGCCAGCAGTGGCCTCTGGACTAGCGGGAAATCCTACAATGAGCAGTTCTTC.

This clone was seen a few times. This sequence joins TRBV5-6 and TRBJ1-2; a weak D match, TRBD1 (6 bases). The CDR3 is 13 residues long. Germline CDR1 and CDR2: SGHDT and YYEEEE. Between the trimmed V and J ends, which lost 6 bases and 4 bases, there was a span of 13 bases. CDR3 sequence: CASTLQGSYGYTF. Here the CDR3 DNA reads TGTGCCAGCACGCTACAGGGTTCCTATGGCTACACCTTC.

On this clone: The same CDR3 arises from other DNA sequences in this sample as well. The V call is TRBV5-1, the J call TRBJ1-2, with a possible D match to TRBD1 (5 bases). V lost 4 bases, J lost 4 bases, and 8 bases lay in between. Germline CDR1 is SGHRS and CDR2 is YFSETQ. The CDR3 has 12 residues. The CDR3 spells CASSRDSYGYTF. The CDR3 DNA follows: TGCGCCAGCAGCCGGGACTCCTATGGCTACACCTTC.

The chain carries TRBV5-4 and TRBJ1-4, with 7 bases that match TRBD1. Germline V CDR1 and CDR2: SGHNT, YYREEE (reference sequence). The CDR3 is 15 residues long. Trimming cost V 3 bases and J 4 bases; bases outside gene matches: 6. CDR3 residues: CASSSSTGSNEKLFF. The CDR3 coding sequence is TGTGCCAGCAGCTCCTCGACAGGGAGTAATGAAAAACTGTTTTTT.

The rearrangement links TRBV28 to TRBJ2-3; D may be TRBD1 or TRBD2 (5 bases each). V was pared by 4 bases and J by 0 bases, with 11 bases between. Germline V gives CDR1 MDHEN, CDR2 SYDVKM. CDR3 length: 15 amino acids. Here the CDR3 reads CASSSGGSSTDTQYF. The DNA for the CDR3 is TGTGCCAGCAGTTCTGGGGGATCTAGCACAGATACGCAGTATTTT.

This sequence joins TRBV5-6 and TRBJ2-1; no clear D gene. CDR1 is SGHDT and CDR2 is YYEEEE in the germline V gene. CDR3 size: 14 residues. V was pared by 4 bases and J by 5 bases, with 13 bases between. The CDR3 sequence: CASSPDGENNEQFF. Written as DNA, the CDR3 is TGTGCCAGCAGCCCGGACGGAGAGAACAATGAGCAGTTCTTC.

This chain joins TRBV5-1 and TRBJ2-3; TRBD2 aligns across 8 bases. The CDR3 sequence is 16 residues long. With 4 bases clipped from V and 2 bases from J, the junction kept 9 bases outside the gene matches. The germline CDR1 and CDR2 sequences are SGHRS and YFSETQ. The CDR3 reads CASSPGGTSPTDTQYF. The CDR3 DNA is TGCGCCAGCAGCCCGGGGGGGACTTCACCCACAGATACGCAGTATTTT.

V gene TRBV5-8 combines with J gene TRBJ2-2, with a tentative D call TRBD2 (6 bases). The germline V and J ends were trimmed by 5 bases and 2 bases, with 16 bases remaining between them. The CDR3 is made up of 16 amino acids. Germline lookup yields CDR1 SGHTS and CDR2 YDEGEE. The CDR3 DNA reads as TGTGCCAGCAGTCCTAGCCCGGGACTTAACACCGGGGAGCTGTTTTTT. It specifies CASSPSPGLNTGELFF.

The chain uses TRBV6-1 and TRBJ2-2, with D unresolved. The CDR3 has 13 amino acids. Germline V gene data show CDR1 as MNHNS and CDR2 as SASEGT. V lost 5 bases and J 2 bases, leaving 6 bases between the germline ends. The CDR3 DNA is TGTGCCAGCAGTCAGATCAACACCGGGGAGCTGTTTTTT. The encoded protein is CASSQINTGELFF.

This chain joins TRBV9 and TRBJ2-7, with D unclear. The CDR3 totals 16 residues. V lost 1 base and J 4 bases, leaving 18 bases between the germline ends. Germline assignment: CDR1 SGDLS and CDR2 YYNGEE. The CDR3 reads CASSVTPTRPLYEQYF. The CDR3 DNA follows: TGTGCCAGCAGCGTAACCCCAACCCGCCCCTTATACGAGCAGTACTTC.

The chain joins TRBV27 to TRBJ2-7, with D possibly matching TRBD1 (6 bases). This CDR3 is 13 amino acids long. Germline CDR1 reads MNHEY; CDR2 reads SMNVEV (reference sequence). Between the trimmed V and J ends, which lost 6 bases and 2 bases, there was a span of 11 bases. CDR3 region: CASRNRAPYEQYF. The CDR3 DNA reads TGTGCCAGCAGAAACAGGGCTCCCTACGAGCAGTACTTC.

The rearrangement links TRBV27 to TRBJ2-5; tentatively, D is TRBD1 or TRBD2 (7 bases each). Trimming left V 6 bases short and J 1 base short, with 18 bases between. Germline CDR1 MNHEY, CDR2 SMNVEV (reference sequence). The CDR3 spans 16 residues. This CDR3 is CASRGEGGGSQETQYF. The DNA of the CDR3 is TGTGCCAGCAGGGGGGAAGGGGGCGGGAGCCAAGAGACCCAGTACTTC.